In its sample, the clone carrying this T cell receptor beta chain was seen a few times. Its antigen is not known. This entry comes from a study of identical twins. The germline CDR1 and CDR2 sequences are SGHRS and YFSETQ. The CDR3 is 17 residues long. V lost 0 bases and J lost 2, with 18 bases in between. Regarding the study as a whole: The conclusions drew on cross-sectional statistical analysis instead of tracking the same donors. Cord blood beta clonotypes that were abundant carried fewer insertions, and memory repertoires showed no such trend.

Using its own MiXCR run on the 5' RACE reads, TCRdb lists one record per CDR3 protein. The data show a few hundred thousand distinct CDR3 sequences, with roughly 9.9% seen just once and 2.5% to 3.5% held by the top ten. This sample also belongs to another study, concerning yellow fever vaccine responses in identical twins.

This TCR derives from a woman aged 18-30 years in good health. The sample taken for sequencing was PBMCs. This chain links TRBV5-1 with TRBJ2-7, with D perhaps TRBD2 (5 bases). The DNA of the CDR3 is TGCGCCAGCAGCTTGGAATGGACTCTAATCAGGCCCTACGAGCAGTACTTC. This gives the protein CASSLEWTLIRPYEQYF.